What follows is one T cell receptor (beta chain) and its context. Its target is unknown. The V gene lost 2 bases and the J gene lost 2 bases, with 10 bases spanning the gap. The germline CDR1 and CDR2 sequences are MNHEY and SMNVEV (reference sequence). The CDR3 has 14 amino acids. The data were taken from a study of cytomegalovirus exposure and HLA in healthy donors. General observations from the study: A list of roughly 180 TCR beta chains associated with cytomegalovirus was given. Most TCR sequences were uncommon, yet certain public TCRs appeared in many donors. A few of the chains that were CMV-associated were confirmed in vitro to be specific for CMV antigens.

The protocol was immunoSEQ multiplex PCR, while the TCRdb copy is restricted to in-frame clones and leaves out a portion. Of about 130,000 clones listed, roughly 95% are singletons. V and J are TRBV27 and TRBJ2-7; possibly TRBD1 for D (5 bases). The sequenced sample consisted of PBMCs. The sequence was obtained from a man aged 18-30 years in good health and CMV-seronegative. The CDR3 DNA is TGTGCCAGCAGTTTAAAGGGGTTCACCTACGAGCAGTACTTC. Protein sequence: CASSLKGFTYEQYF.